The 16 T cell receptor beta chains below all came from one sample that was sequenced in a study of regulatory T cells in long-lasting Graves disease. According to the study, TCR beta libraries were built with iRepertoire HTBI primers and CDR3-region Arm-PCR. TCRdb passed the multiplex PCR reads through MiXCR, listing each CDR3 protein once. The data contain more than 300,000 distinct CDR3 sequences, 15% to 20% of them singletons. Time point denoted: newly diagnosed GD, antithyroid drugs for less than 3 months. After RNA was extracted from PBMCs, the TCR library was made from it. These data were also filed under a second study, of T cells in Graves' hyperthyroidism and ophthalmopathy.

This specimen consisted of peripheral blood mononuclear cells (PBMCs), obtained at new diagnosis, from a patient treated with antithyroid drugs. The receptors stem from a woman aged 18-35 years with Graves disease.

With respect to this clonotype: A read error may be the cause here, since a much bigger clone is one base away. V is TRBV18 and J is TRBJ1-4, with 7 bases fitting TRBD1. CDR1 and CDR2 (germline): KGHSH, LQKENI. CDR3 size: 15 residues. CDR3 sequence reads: CASSRIGTEHEKLLF. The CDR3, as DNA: TGTGCCAGCTCACGGATCGGGACAGAGCATGAAAAACTGCTTTTT.

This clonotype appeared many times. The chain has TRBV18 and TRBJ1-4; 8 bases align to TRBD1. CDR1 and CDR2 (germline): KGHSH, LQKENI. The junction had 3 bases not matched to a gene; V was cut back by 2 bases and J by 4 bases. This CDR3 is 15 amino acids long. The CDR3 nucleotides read TGTGCCAGCTCACCAAGACAGGGGTTTAATGAAAAACTGTTTTTT. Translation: CASSPRQGFNEKLFF.

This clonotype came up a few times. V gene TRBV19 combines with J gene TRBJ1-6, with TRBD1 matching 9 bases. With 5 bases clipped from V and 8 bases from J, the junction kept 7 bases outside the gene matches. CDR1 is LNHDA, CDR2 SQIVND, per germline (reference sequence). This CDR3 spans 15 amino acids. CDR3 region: CASSLPGQGHSPLHF. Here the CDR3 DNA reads TGTGCCAGTAGTCTCCCGGGACAGGGTCATTCACCCCTCCACTTT.

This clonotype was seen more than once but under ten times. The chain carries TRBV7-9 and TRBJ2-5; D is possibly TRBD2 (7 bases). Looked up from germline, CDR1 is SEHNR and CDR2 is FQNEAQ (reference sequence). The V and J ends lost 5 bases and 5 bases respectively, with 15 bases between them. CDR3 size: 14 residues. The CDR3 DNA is TGTGCCAGCAGCCTGATCGGGGGGCGGGAGACCCAGTACTTC. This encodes CASSLIGGRETQYF.

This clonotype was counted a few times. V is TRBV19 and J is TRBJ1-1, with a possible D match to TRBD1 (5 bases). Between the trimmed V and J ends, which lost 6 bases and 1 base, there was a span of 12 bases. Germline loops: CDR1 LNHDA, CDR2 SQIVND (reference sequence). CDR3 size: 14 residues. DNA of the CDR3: TGTGCCAGTAGCTGGCCGACAGAGAACACTGAAGCTTTCTTT. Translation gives CASSWPTENTEAFF. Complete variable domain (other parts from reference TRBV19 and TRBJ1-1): DGGITQSPKYLFRKEGQNVTLSCEQNLNHDAMYWYRQDPGQGLRLIYYSQIVNDFQKGDIAEGYSVSREKKESFPLTVTSAQKNPTAFYLCASSWPTENTEAFFGQGTRLTVV.

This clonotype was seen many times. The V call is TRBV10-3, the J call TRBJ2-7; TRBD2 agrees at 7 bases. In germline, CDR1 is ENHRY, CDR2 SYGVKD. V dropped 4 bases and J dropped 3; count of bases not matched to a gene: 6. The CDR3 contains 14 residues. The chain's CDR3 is CAISGLAVNYEQYF. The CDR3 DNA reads TGTGCCATCAGTGGTCTAGCGGTGAACTACGAGCAGTACTTC.

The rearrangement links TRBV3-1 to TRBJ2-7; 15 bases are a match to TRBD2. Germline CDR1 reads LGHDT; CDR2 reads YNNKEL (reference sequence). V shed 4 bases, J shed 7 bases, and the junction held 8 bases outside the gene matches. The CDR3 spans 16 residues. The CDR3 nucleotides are TGTGCCAGCAGCCGACCGGGACTAGCGGGAGGCCGGGAGCAGTACTTC. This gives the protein CASSRPGLAGGREQYF.

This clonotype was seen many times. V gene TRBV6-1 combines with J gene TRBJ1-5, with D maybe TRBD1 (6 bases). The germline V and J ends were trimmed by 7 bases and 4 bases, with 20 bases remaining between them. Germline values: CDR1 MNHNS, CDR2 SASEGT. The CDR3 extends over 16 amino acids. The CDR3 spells CASNVPGALGNQPQHF. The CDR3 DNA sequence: TGTGCCAGCAACGTACCGGGGGCCCTGGGGAATCAGCCCCAGCATTTT.

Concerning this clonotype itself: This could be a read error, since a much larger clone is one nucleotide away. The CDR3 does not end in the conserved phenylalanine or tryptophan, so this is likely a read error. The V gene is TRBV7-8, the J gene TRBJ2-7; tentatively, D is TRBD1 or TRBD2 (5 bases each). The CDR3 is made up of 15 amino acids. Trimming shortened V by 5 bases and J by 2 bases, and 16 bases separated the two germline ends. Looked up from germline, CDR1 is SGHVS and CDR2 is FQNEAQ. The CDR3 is CASSPHPGTPYEQYL. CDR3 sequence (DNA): TGTGCCAGCAGCCCACATCCAGGGACCCCCTACGAGCAGTACTTG.

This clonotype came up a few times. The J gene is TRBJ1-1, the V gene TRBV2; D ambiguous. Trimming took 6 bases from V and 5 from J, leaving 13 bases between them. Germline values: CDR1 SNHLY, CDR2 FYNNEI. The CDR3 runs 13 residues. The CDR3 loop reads CASREHPETEAFF. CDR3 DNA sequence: TGTGCCAGCAGGGAACACCCTGAGACTGAAGCTTTCTTT.

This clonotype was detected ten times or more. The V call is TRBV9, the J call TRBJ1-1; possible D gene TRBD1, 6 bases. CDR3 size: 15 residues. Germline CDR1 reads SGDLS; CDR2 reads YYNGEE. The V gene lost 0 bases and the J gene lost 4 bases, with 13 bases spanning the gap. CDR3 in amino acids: CASSVEGGGVTEAFF. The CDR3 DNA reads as TGTGCCAGCAGCGTAGAAGGAGGGGGGGTCACTGAAGCTTTCTTT. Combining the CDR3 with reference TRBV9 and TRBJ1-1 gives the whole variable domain DSGVTQTPKHLITATGQRVTLRCSPRSGDLSVYWYQQSLDQGLQFLIQYYNGEERAKGNILERFSAQQFPDLHSELNLSSLELGDSALYFCASSVEGGGVTEAFFGQGTRLTVV.

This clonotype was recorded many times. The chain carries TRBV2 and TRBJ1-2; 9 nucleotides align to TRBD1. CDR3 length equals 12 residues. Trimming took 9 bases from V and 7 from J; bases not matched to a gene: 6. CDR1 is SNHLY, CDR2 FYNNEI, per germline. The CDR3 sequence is CASTQGAFGYTF. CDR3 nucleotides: TGTGCCAGTACACAGGGGGCGTTTGGCTACACCTTC.

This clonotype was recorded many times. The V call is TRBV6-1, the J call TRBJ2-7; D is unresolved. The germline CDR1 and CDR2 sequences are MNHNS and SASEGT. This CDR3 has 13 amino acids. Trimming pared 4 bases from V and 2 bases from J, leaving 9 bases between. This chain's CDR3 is CASSGYSPYEQYF. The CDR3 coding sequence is TGTGCCAGCAGTGGGTACAGTCCCTACGAGCAGTACTTC.

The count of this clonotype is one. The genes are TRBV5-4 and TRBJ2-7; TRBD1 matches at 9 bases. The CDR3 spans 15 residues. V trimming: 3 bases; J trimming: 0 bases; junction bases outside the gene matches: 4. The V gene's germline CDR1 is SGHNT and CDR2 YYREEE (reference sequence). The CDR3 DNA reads TGTGCCAGCAGCTCCGACAGGGGGGTCTCCTACGAGCAGTACTTC. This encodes CASSSDRGVSYEQYF.

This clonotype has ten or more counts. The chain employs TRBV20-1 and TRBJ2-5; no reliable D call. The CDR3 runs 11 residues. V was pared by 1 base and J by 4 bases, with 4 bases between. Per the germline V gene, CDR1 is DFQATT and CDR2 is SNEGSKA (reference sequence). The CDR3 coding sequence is TGCAGTGCTAGAGTGCGAGAGACCCAGTACTTC. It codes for CSARVRETQYF.

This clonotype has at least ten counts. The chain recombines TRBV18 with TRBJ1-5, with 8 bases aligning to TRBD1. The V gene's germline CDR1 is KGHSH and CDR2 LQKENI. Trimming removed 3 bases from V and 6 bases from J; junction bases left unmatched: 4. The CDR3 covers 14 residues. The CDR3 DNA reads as TGTGCCAGCTCACCTTCGACAGGGGTTCAGCCCCAGCATTTT. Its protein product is CASSPSTGVQPQHF. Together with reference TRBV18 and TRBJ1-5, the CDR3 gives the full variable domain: NAGVMQNPRHLVRRRGQEARLRCSPMKGHSHVYWYRQLPEEGLKFMVYLQKENIIDESGMPKERFSAEFPKEGPSILRIQQVVRGDSAAYFCASSPSTGVQPQHFGDGTRLSIL.